This T cell receptor (beta chain) was observed in a study of long-term antiretroviral therapy in people with HIV. About this clone itself: Its antigen remains unidentified.

Study-wide points: Collection spanned 2004 to 2017; ART regimens may be less effective than current ones.

V was cut by 5 bases and J by 2 bases, with 15 bases left in between. Germline CDR1 reads SGHTA; CDR2 reads FQGTGA. The CDR3 is 16 amino acids. They ran version v3.0 of the immunoSEQ assay at survey level. Using immunoSEQ multiplex PCR, the repertoire was profiled, and TCRdb retains in-frame clones only, with some absent. The sample consists of approximately 20,000 clones, around four fifths of them appearing once. This rearrangement joins TRBV7-3 to TRBJ2-2; D ambiguous. The receptor comes from a man aged 18 to 29 with HIV. Sample: unsorted PBMCs, taken about 4 years after starting antiretroviral therapy. CDR3 in amino acids: CASSPQPADNTGELFF. CDR3 bases: TGTGCCAGCAGCCCCCAGCCTGCGGACAACACCGGGGAGCTGTTTTTT. Using reference TRBV7-3 and TRBJ2-2 for the parts outside the CDR3, the full variable domain is GAGVSQTPSNKVTEKGKYVELRCDPISGHTALYWYRQSLGQGPEFLIYFQGTGAADDSGLPNDRFFAVRPEGSVSTLKIQRTERGDSAVYLCASSPQPADNTGELFFGEGSRLTVL.